The 28 T cell receptor beta chains in this list originate from one sample, sequenced in a study of cytomegalovirus exposure and HLA in healthy donors. Both 60 Vbeta primers and 13 Jbeta primers went into the PCR. The table came from immunoSEQ multiplex PCR; TCRdb's copy has only in-frame clones and leaves some out. The sample has 150,000 or so clones; 65% to 70% are singletons. What was sequenced was PBMCs. Receptor source: a man aged 25-45 years in good health and CMV-seropositive.

The V and J genes are TRBV7-2 and TRBJ1-2; 7 bases agree with TRBD1. The V gene end was trimmed by 3 bases and the J gene end by 2 bases; junction bases not matched to a gene: 3. The CDR3 length is 14 residues. The V gene's germline CDR1 is SGHTA and CDR2 FQGNSA. The CDR3 DNA reads TGTGCCAGCAGCTTCGGGACAGCGAACTATGGCTACACCTTC. Its translation: CASSFGTANYGYTF.

The sample holds many counts of this clone. V is TRBV6-1 and J is TRBJ2-7; TRBD1 matches at 8 bases. The germline gives CDR1 MNHNS, CDR2 SASEGT. After removal of 3 bases from V and 0 bases from J, the junction contained 4 bases not matched to a gene. The CDR3 spans 15 residues. The CDR3 sequence is CASSEQGTGSYEQYF. The CDR3 DNA follows: TGTGCCAGCAGTGAGCAAGGGACAGGCTCCTACGAGCAGTACTTC.

This chain connects TRBV7-9 to TRBJ2-3, with TRBD2 as a possible D gene (5 bases). V was trimmed by 1 base and J by 4 bases, leaving 12 bases between them. This CDR3 region has 15 residues. The germline gives CDR1 SEHNR, CDR2 FQNEAQ (reference sequence). CDR3 loop: CASSLVTRGSDTQYF. In DNA, the CDR3 is TGTGCCAGCAGCTTAGTCACTAGAGGGTCAGATACGCAGTATTTT.

This clone was seen a handful of times. The chain uses TRBV27 and TRBJ1-1, with D hard to call. The V end lost 0 bases, the J end lost 8 bases, and 13 bases lay between the germline ends. This CDR3 is 14 amino acids long. In germline, CDR1 is MNHEY, CDR2 SMNVEV (reference sequence). In DNA form, the CDR3 reads TGTGCCAGCAGTTTATCGGGAGATCAAACGGAAGCTTTCTTT. This sequence encodes CASSLSGDQTEAFF.

V and J are TRBV5-1 and TRBJ2-1, with D perhaps matching TRBD2 (6 bases). CDR3 length: 16 amino acids. Trimming removed 0 bases from V and 3 bases from J, with 13 bases in between. The germline CDR1 and CDR2 sequences are SGHRS and YFSETQ. In nucleotides, the CDR3 is TGCGCCAGCAGCTTGGAGGTGACTAGGGGCTACAATGAGCAGTTCTTC. This encodes CASSLEVTRGYNEQFF.

J is TRBJ2-3 and V is TRBV5-4; D is unclear. Germline CDR1 SGHNT, CDR2 YYREEE (reference sequence). The V end was cut by 3 bases, the J end by 0 bases, with 14 bases between. The CDR3 extends over 16 amino acids. CDR3 coding DNA: TGTGCCAGCAGCTCTCGGCGGTTTTATAGCACAGATACGCAGTATTTT. This gives the protein CASSSRRFYSTDTQYF.

This rearrangement joins TRBV2 to TRBJ2-1; 7 nucleotides line up with TRBD1. J gave up 4 bases and V 2 bases, and 8 bases lay outside the gene matches. Germline lookup yields CDR1 SNHLY and CDR2 FYNNEI. The CDR3 is 16 amino acids. DNA of the CDR3: TGTGCCAGCAGTGAAAAAGCGGACAGGCCGTACAATGAGCAGTTCTTC. Translating gives CASSEKADRPYNEQFF. Full variable domain (outside the CDR3, taken from reference TRBV2 and TRBJ2-1): EPEVTQTPSHQVTQMGQEVILRCVPISNHLYFYWYRQILGQKVEFLVSFYNNEISEKSEIFDDQFSVERPDGSNFTLKIRSTKLEDSAMYFCASSEKADRPYNEQFFGPGTRLTVL.

A few counts support this clone. The gene calls are TRBV6-6 and TRBJ2-7, with TRBD1 matching 7 bases. The CDR3 has 14 residues. Germline loops: CDR1 MNHNY, CDR2 SVGAGI (reference sequence). V lost 6 bases, J lost 3 bases, and 8 bases stayed unmatched. In nucleotides, the CDR3 is TGTGCCAGCAGCCCTCCCGACAGGGACTACGAGCAGTACTTC. It translates to CASSPPDRDYEQYF.

The J gene is TRBJ2-4, the V gene TRBV19; 9 nucleotides agree with TRBD1. The CDR3 extends over 14 amino acids. J was trimmed by 7 bases and V by 5 bases; bases with no gene match: 6. Looked up from germline, CDR1 is LNHDA and CDR2 is SQIVND (reference sequence). The CDR3 reads CASSWGGTGNIQYF. The CDR3 bases are TGTGCCAGTAGTTGGGGAGGGACAGGGAACATTCAGTACTTC.

This chain uses TRBV6-6 with TRBJ2-7; possibly TRBD2 for D (6 bases). The germline V gene encodes CDR1 MNHNY and CDR2 SVGAGI (reference sequence). The CDR3 length is 16 residues. Deletions cut 8 bases from V and 3 bases from J, with 23 bases between. The CDR3 coding sequence is TGTGCCAGCTCTTTCGCAGGGAGGTGGCTGCGCTACGAGCAGTACTTC. It yields the protein CASSFAGRWLRYEQYF.

This chain links TRBV7-8 with TRBJ2-3; TRBD2 matches at 9 bases. V was pared by 2 bases and J by 0 bases, with 6 bases of the junction left unmatched. The length of the CDR3 is 17 residues. The V gene's germline CDR1 is SGHVS and CDR2 FQNEAQ. CDR3 nucleotide sequence: TGTGCCAGCAGCTTAAGGGATAGCGGGGGAAGCACAGATACGCAGTATTTT. It is translated as CASSLRDSGGSTDTQYF.

Details on this clone: Other DNA sequences in the same sample also yield this CDR3. The V and J genes are TRBV13 and TRBJ2-1; D remains unclear. Trimming took 4 bases from V and 7 from J, leaving 5 bases between them. The CDR3 totals 11 residues. Germline CDR1 PRHDT, CDR2 FYEKMQ (reference sequence). The CDR3 protein is CASSSLNEQFF. The CDR3 DNA reads TGTGCCAGCAGCTCACTAAATGAGCAGTTCTTC.

V gene TRBV5-1 combines with J gene TRBJ2-1, with 7 bases matching TRBD1. This CDR3 has 13 residues. Trimming at V came to 3 bases and at J to 5 bases, leaving 2 bases not matched to a gene. Looked up from germline, CDR1 is SGHRS and CDR2 is YFSETQ. The CDR3: CASSWGQNNEQFF. In DNA, the CDR3 is TGCGCCAGCAGCTGGGGACAGAACAATGAGCAGTTCTTC.

V and J are TRBV30 and TRBJ2-3; D unresolved. Germline V gene lookup returns CDR1 GTSNPN and CDR2 SVGIG (reference sequence). V lost 4 bases to trimming and J lost 5 bases, with 4 bases between them. The CDR3 has 10 amino acids. The CDR3 DNA is TGTGCCTGGACGTTAGATACGCAGTATTTT. Translation gives CAWTLDTQYF.

The chain has TRBV5-1 and TRBJ2-7; a weak D match, TRBD1 (5 bases). The V gene's germline CDR1 is SGHRS and CDR2 YFSETQ. V was pared by 4 bases and J by 2 bases, with 10 bases between. The CDR3 length is 13 residues. CDR3 protein: CASSPDSTYEQYF. The CDR3 DNA reads as TGCGCCAGCAGCCCCGACAGTACCTACGAGCAGTACTTC.

The chain links TRBV13 to TRBJ1-5; weak D call: TRBD1 (6 bases). The germline V and J ends were trimmed by 4 bases and 7 bases, with 11 bases remaining between them. The germline V gene has CDR1 PRHDT and CDR2 FYEKMQ (reference sequence). CDR3 length: 13 residues. The DNA of the CDR3 is TGTGCCAGCAGCTCCGGACAGATCCAGCCCCAGCATTTT. This codes for CASSSGQIQPQHF.

V and J are TRBV7-8 and TRBJ2-5, with D uncertain. There are 13 residues in the CDR3. Germline CDR1 and CDR2: SGHVS and FQNEAQ. V was pared by 7 bases and J by 0 bases, with 9 bases between. In nucleotides, the CDR3 is TGTGCCAGCAACGTACGGTACCAAGAGACCCAGTACTTC. Translating it yields CASNVRYQETQYF.

The V and J genes are TRBV15 and TRBJ1-2; D possibly corresponds to TRBD1 (5 bases). The CDR3 contains 16 residues. V lost 0 bases and J 6 bases, leaving 17 bases between the germline ends. Germline V gene sequence: CDR1 LNHNV, CDR2 YYDKDF (reference sequence). For the CDR3, the DNA is TGTGCCACCAGCAGAGATGGCTTCCAGACAGTCAATGGCTACACCTTC. Encoded protein: CATSRDGFQTVNGYTF.

The rearrangement links TRBV28 to TRBJ2-5; 12 nucleotides match TRBD2. The J segment lost 7 bases and the V segment lost 4 bases, leaving 7 bases of the junction unmatched. CDR3 length equals 15 residues. Germline V gene sequence: CDR1 MDHEN, CDR2 SYDVKM. The CDR3 DNA follows: TGTGCCAGCAGTTCCCCCGCGACTAGCGGGAGGACCCAGTACTTC. The encoded protein is CASSSPATSGRTQYF.

As to this clone: One junction end does not reproduce the germline sequence, and a read error may be involved. This chain connects TRBV4-1 to TRBJ2-1; D is possibly TRBD2 (5 bases). CDR3 length: 13 amino acids. Per germline, CDR1 MGHRA and CDR2 YSYEKL. CDR3 in DNA: TGCGGCAGCCAAGAGGGCAGAATTGATGAGCAGTTCTTC. Its translation: CGSQEGRIDEQFF.

In this sample, this clone turned up a few times. The CDR3 protein is CASSIQGWGQPQHF. The DNA for the CDR3 is TGTGCCAGTAGTATACAGGGTTGGGGCCAGCCCCAGCATTTT. The chain recombines TRBV19 with TRBJ1-5, with D possibly matching TRBD1 (5 bases). This CDR3 is 14 amino acids long. V gave up 2 bases and J gave up 7 bases, with 12 bases separating them. Per germline, CDR1 LNHDA and CDR2 SQIVND (reference sequence).

V gene TRBV6-4 combines with J gene TRBJ2-1; 12 nucleotides align to TRBD1. With 5 bases clipped from V and 9 bases from J, the junction kept 8 bases outside the gene matches. CDR1 and CDR2 (germline): MRHNA, SNTAGT. This CDR3 has 15 amino acids. CDR3 sequence (DNA): TGTGCCAGCAGTATGGGACAGGGGGCTTTCGGTGAGCAGTTCTTC. Its protein product is CASSMGQGAFGEQFF.

J is TRBJ2-5 and V is TRBV9; a weak D match, TRBD2 (5 bases). The CDR3 is made up of 16 amino acids. Looked up from germline, CDR1 is SGDLS and CDR2 is YYNGEE. Trimming removed 4 bases from V and 2 bases from J, with 18 bases in between. The CDR3: CASSPNGQTTQETQYF. Here the CDR3 DNA reads TGTGCCAGCAGCCCCAATGGGCAGACTACTCAAGAGACCCAGTACTTC.

The chain combines TRBV28 with TRBJ2-7; possible D gene TRBD1, 6 bases. Germline V gives CDR1 MDHEN, CDR2 SYDVKM. The V gene lost 6 bases and the J gene lost 2 bases, with 17 bases spanning the gap. This CDR3 has 15 residues. DNA of the CDR3: TGTGCCAGCAGACCCCCCCAGGGGATTACCTACGAGCAGTACTTC. Encoded protein: CASRPPQGITYEQYF.

This chain uses TRBV14 with TRBJ2-3; 8 positions agree with TRBD2. Germline CDR1 and CDR2: SGHDN and FVKESK. There are 16 residues in the CDR3. V lost 4 bases, J lost 6 bases, and 12 bases stayed unmatched. CDR3 sequence: CASSPGSGTRVDTQYF. The DNA of the CDR3 is TGTGCCAGCAGCCCAGGTTCCGGGACTAGGGTGGATACGCAGTATTTT.

This clone was recorded only once. The chain recombines TRBV30 with TRBJ2-2; TRBD1 matches 8 bases. The CDR3 totals 14 residues. CDR1 is GTSNPN and CDR2 is SVGIG in the germline V gene (reference sequence). V lost 0 bases, J lost 8 bases, and 5 bases stayed unmatched. CDR3 loop: CAWSVRQGRGELFF. CDR3 bases: TGTGCCTGGAGTGTCCGACAGGGGAGAGGGGAGCTGTTTTTT.

This clone has just a few counts. V usage is TRBV28 and J usage is TRBJ2-7; 7 positions agree with TRBD2. J lost 2 bases, V lost 4 bases, and 8 bases had no gene match. Germline V lookup: CDR1 MDHEN, CDR2 SYDVKM. The CDR3 runs to 15 residues. Here the CDR3 DNA reads TGTGCCAGCAGTTCCTCCAGCGGGGAAGCCTACGAGCAGTACTTC. Translation: CASSSSSGEAYEQYF.

V usage is TRBV5-4 and J usage is TRBJ1-1; D may be TRBD1 (6 bases). Germline V gives CDR1 SGHNT, CDR2 YYREEE (reference sequence). The CDR3 is 13 amino acids. Trimming cost V 1 base and J 4 bases, with 8 bases left between them. The DNA for the CDR3 is TGTGCCAGCAGCTTGCAGGGGAGCACTGAAGCTTTCTTT. Its translation is CASSLQGSTEAFF.